This T cell receptor beta chain was sequenced for a study of blood T cell repertoires in COVID-19. Study-level information: The analysed material was cDNA or gDNA that came from T cells, B-cell-depleted T cells, or PBMCs.

Produced via immunoSEQ multiplex PCR; TCRdb's table is partial and in-frame only. Of a few hundred thousand clones listed, roughly nine tenths are singletons. This CDR3 comprises 14 residues. Per germline, CDR1 MDHEN and CDR2 SYDVKM. V lost 7 bases, J lost 7 bases, and 10 bases stayed unmatched. Recruited during active infection, patients (from Seattle) were subsequently followed longitudinally. The sample taken for sequencing was peripheral blood. The rearrangement links TRBV28 to TRBJ1-5, with 7 bases that match TRBD1. The TCR sequence derives from a woman in her 30s with COVID-19, enrolled during active disease. CDR3 nucleotide sequence: TGTGCCAGCAATAGAGGGGGCGCAGGGCAGCCCCAGCATTTT. It specifies CASNRGGAGQPQHF.